The next 29 T cell receptor beta chains were all read from a single sample in a study of Ad26.COV2.S vaccination and SARS-CoV-2 variants. Treatment reported: around 19 received Ad26.COV2.S at low or high dose, single or two shots; roughly five received placebo; per-sample allocation not given. The samples were gathered on day 63 after the first injection of vaccine or placebo. TCRdb's table, derived via immunoSEQ multiplex PCR, lists solely in-frame clones and lacks some. This table has about 480,000 clones, approximately 90% appearing once. The starting material was peripheral blood, obtained in a trial of Ad26.COV2.S vaccine versus placebo. The source of these receptors is a person aged 18-65 years who received the Ad26.COV2.S COVID-19 vaccine or a placebo.

This chain joins TRBV2 and TRBJ1-5, with 9 bases matching TRBD1. The V segment lost 6 bases and the J segment 6 bases; nucleotides outside the gene matches: 9. The CDR3 extends over 15 amino acids. Per the germline V gene, CDR1 is SNHLY and CDR2 is FYNNEI. Here the CDR3 DNA reads TGTGCCAGCAGCGAAAACAGGGGGCGCGGTCAGCCCCAGCATTTT. Amino acid sequence: CASSENRGRGQPQHF. Drawing the rest from reference TRBV2 and TRBJ1-5, the complete variable domain is EPEVTQTPSHQVTQMGQEVILRCVPISNHLYFYWYRQILGQKVEFLVSFYNNEISEKSEIFDDQFSVERPDGSNFTLKIRSTKLEDSAMYFCASSENRGRGQPQHFGDGTRLSIL.

CDR3 nucleotides: TGTGCCAGCAGCCCCCTTTGGGGTAGCAATCAGCCCCAGCATTTT. This translates into CASSPLWGSNQPQHF. The chain carries TRBV7-6 and TRBJ1-5, with D hard to call. Trimming removed 5 bases from V and 0 bases from J, with 11 bases in between. CDR1 and CDR2 from the germline V gene are SGHVS and FNYEAQ. This CDR3 has 15 residues.

The chain links TRBV6-5 to TRBJ1-5; 8 bases are a match to TRBD1. Germline values: CDR1 MNHEY, CDR2 SVGAGI. V was pared by 9 bases and J by 5 bases, with 9 bases of the junction left unmatched. The CDR3 has 14 amino acids. The CDR3 nucleotides read TGTGCCAGTTCACGGACAGGGAGGTATCAGCCCCAGCATTTT. The encoded protein is CASSRTGRYQPQHF.

V usage is TRBV7-9 and J usage is TRBJ1-2; D not certain. V was trimmed by 5 bases and J by 7 bases, leaving 17 bases between them. Germline V gene data show CDR1 as SEHNR and CDR2 as FQNEAQ (reference sequence). The CDR3 spans 14 residues. The CDR3 reads CASSLAAPSGGYTF. In nucleotides, the CDR3 is TGTGCCAGCAGCCTGGCAGCGCCGAGTGGTGGCTACACCTTC.

V gene TRBV19 combines with J gene TRBJ2-7; 10 bases are shared with TRBD2. The CDR3 has 17 residues. The germline V gene has CDR1 LNHDA and CDR2 SQIVND (reference sequence). Trimming at V came to 3 bases and at J to 4 bases, leaving 12 bases not matched to a gene. This CDR3 is CASSIGTSGTSLYEQYF. The CDR3 DNA reads as TGTGCCAGTAGTATCGGCACTAGCGGGACCTCATTATACGAGCAGTACTTC. Full variable domain (missing parts from reference TRBV19 and TRBJ2-7): DGGITQSPKYLFRKEGQNVTLSCEQNLNHDAMYWYRQDPGQGLRLIYYSQIVNDFQKGDIAEGYSVSREKKESFPLTVTSAQKNPTAFYLCASSIGTSGTSLYEQYFGPGTRLTVT.

The chain employs TRBV28 and TRBJ1-2; 9 nucleotides line up with TRBD1. CDR3 length: 14 residues. V lost 7 bases and J lost 10; bases outside the gene matches: 13. Germline CDR1 reads MDHEN; CDR2 reads SYDVKM. The CDR3 nucleotides are TGTGCCAGCAACTCGCAACCGGGACAGGGTTCCTACACCTTC. Amino acids: CASNSQPGQGSYTF.

The sample holds many counts of this clone. The chain uses TRBV6-2 or TRBV6-3 and TRBJ1-6; TRBD1 is a possible D gene (6 bases). This CDR3 spans 15 amino acids. Germline V gene data show CDR1 as MNHEY and CDR2 as SVGEGT. Between the trimmed V and J ends, which lost 5 bases and 6 bases, there was a span of 14 bases. The chain's CDR3 is CASSPRGHRNSPLHF. CDR3 sequence (DNA): TGTGCCAGCAGTCCCCGGGGGCATCGTAATTCACCCCTCCACTTT.

In its sample, this clone was seen once. The chain couples TRBV7-2 to TRBJ2-3; D possibly corresponds to TRBD2 (5 bases). V was trimmed by 2 bases and J by 0 bases, leaving 15 bases between them. CDR3 size: 17 residues. The germline gives CDR1 SGHTA, CDR2 FQGNSA. For the CDR3, the DNA is TGTGCCAGCAGCTTATTCACGGGGAGATCTAGCACAGATACGCAGTATTTT. Translation gives CASSLFTGRSSTDTQYF. Complete variable domain (other parts from reference TRBV7-2 and TRBJ2-3): GAGVSQSPSNKVTEKGKDVELRCDPISGHTALYWYRQSLGQGLEFLIYFQGNSAPDKSGLPSDRFSAERTGGSVSTLTIQRTQQEDSAVYLCASSLFTGRSSTDTQYFGPGTRLTVL.

The V call is TRBV19, the J call TRBJ2-5, with TRBD1 matching over 9 bases. With V trimmed by 3 bases and J by 2 bases, 7 bases remained unmatched. Germline values: CDR1 LNHDA, CDR2 SQIVND (reference sequence). The CDR3 contains 16 residues. The DNA for the CDR3 is TGTGCCAGTAGTATGGACAGGGGTCTGTGGCAAGAGACCCAGTACTTC. It encodes CASSMDRGLWQETQYF.

The chain recombines TRBV19 with TRBJ2-2; D possibly uses TRBD1 or TRBD2 (5 bases each). From germline, CDR1 is LNHDA and CDR2 SQIVND (reference sequence). With 6 bases removed from V and 0 bases from J, the gap between germline ends came to 14 bases. The length of the CDR3 is 16 residues. DNA of the CDR3: TGTGCCAGTAGACAACCGGGACCTTCGAACACCGGGGAGCTGTTTTTT. Encoded protein: CASRQPGPSNTGELFF.

The genes are TRBV18 and TRBJ1-1; D unclear. Trimming cost V 3 bases and J 2 bases, with 4 bases left between them. In germline, CDR1 is KGHSH, CDR2 LQKENI. This CDR3 is 12 amino acids long. As DNA, the CDR3 is TGTGCCAGCTCACCTACAAACACTGAAGCTTTCTTT. It encodes CASSPTNTEAFF.

The chain couples TRBV27 to TRBJ2-7; TRBD2 agrees at 7 bases. V trimming: 2 bases; J trimming: 4 bases; junction bases outside the gene matches: 8. The CDR3 is 15 residues long. Germline V gives CDR1 MNHEY, CDR2 SMNVEV (reference sequence). Here the CDR3 reads CASSLLGEGRYEQYF. DNA of the CDR3: TGTGCCAGCAGTTTACTGGGGGAGGGCCGATACGAGCAGTACTTC.

The rearrangement uses TRBV7-2 and TRBJ2-5, with 14 bases aligning to TRBD2. From germline, CDR1 is SGHTA and CDR2 FQGNSA. The CDR3 length is 17 residues. The trim removed 5 bases at V and 5 bases at J, leaving 10 bases unmatched. CDR3 sequence reads: CASSPRRTSGGWETQYF. For the CDR3, the DNA is TGTGCCAGCAGCCCCCGAAGGACTAGCGGGGGGTGGGAGACCCAGTACTTC.

The chain links TRBV19 to TRBJ2-7; D ambiguous. V was cut by 3 bases and J by 4 bases, with 16 bases left in between. This CDR3 region has 15 residues. Germline values: CDR1 LNHDA, CDR2 SQIVND (reference sequence). The CDR3 DNA is TGTGCCAGTAGTATTTCCCCAAGAATAATATACGAGCAGTACTTC. It encodes CASSISPRIIYEQYF.

The CDR3, as DNA: TGCGCCAGCAGACCGGAGGCCTCGGGCACCGGGGAGCTGTTTTTT. It encodes CASRPEASGTGELFF. The chain has TRBV5-1 and TRBJ2-2; TRBD2 is a possible D gene (5 bases). The V gene lost 5 bases and the J gene lost 4 bases, with 15 bases spanning the gap. There are 15 residues in the CDR3. The germline V gene has CDR1 SGHRS and CDR2 YFSETQ.

This chain uses TRBV28 with TRBJ1-4; D not resolved. Per germline, CDR1 MDHEN and CDR2 SYDVKM. The CDR3 sequence is 17 residues long. V lost 1 base to trimming and J lost 7 bases, with 19 bases between them. Here the CDR3 reads CASSLSRERWFGEKLFF. The CDR3 DNA reads as TGTGCCAGCAGTTTATCTCGGGAGCGGTGGTTCGGTGAAAAACTGTTTTTT.

V and J are TRBV28 and TRBJ1-2; no clear D gene. Germline V gene data show CDR1 as MDHEN and CDR2 as SYDVKM. With 3 bases removed from V and 3 bases from J, the gap between germline ends came to 5 bases. This CDR3 is 12 amino acids long. The CDR3 DNA reads as TGTGCCAGCAGTTTCCGGCACTATGGCTACACCTTC. This translates into CASSFRHYGYTF.

V is TRBV28 and J is TRBJ2-1, with no clear D. Trimming removed 3 bases from V and 9 bases from J, with 12 bases in between. The CDR3 spans 13 residues. The germline CDR1 and CDR2 sequences are MDHEN and SYDVKM. The CDR3 region is CASSFFSSPEQFF. DNA for the CDR3: TGTGCCAGCAGTTTTTTCTCCTCGCCTGAGCAGTTCTTC.

The chain is built from TRBV7-2 and TRBJ1-5; perhaps TRBD1 as D (6 bases). CDR1 is SGHTA, CDR2 FQGNSA, per germline. The CDR3 covers 15 residues. Trimming left V 5 bases short and J 5 bases short, with 16 bases between. CDR3 protein: CASSPFSDSYQPQHF. The CDR3 DNA is TGTGCCAGCAGCCCCTTCTCGGACAGCTATCAGCCCCAGCATTTT.

The chain couples TRBV4-3 to TRBJ2-5, with 10 bases aligning to TRBD2. The CDR3 length is 16 residues. Germline CDR1 LGHNA, CDR2 YSLEER. With V trimmed by 4 bases and J by 5 bases, 10 bases remained unmatched. CDR3 amino acids: CASSPGWTSGSETQYF. CDR3 DNA: TGCGCCAGCAGCCCGGGGTGGACTAGCGGCTCGGAGACCCAGTACTTC.

This chain joins TRBV12-3 or TRBV12-4 and TRBJ1-1; no reliable D call. This CDR3 spans 12 amino acids. V was clipped by 2 bases and J by 11 bases, with 12 bases between them. In DNA form, the CDR3 reads TGTGCCAGCAGTTTATCTGGTAGGAGGGCTTTCTTT. This sequence encodes CASSLSGRRAFF.

This chain uses TRBV15 with TRBJ2-1, with 10 bases identical to TRBD2. Germline-derived CDR1 and CDR2 are LNHNV and YYDKDF (reference sequence). The length of the CDR3 is 15 residues. V trimming: 1 base; J trimming: 9 bases; junction bases outside the gene matches: 6. The CDR3 DNA reads TGTGCCACCAGCAGAGGAGCTAGCGGGGGCGGTGAGCAGTTCTTC. The encoded protein is CATSRGASGGGEQFF.

This clone came up once. The chain uses TRBV10-3 and TRBJ2-5; TRBD1 might be the D (5 bases). Germline assignment: CDR1 ENHRY and CDR2 SYGVKD. The CDR3 extends over 12 amino acids. V was cut by 11 bases and J by 1 base, with 11 bases left in between. The CDR3 nucleotides are TGTGCCGCCCGACAGACCCAAGAGACCCAGTACTTC. Translated, it gives CAARQTQETQYF.

The V gene is TRBV7-9, the J gene TRBJ2-7; perhaps TRBD2 as D (5 bases). Germline lookup yields CDR1 SEHNR and CDR2 FQNEAQ (reference sequence). Trimming took off 6 bases at V and 1 base at J, with 13 bases between the two ends. This CDR3 comprises 14 residues. The CDR3: CASRPAGESYEQYF. CDR3 nucleotides: TGTGCCAGCAGACCCGCGGGTGAATCCTACGAGCAGTACTTC.

The chain is built from TRBV27 and TRBJ2-2; D could derive from TRBD1 or TRBD2 (5 bases each). The CDR3 sequence is 17 residues long. V was cut by 5 bases and J by 6 bases, with 22 bases left in between. Per the germline V gene, CDR1 is MNHEY and CDR2 is SMNVEV (reference sequence). CDR3 nucleotides: TGTGCCAGCAGTCTTGGACTCTACCGGGGCAACGCCGGGGAGCTGTTTTTT. This encodes CASSLGLYRGNAGELFF.

The rearrangement links TRBV27 to TRBJ2-3, with 9 bases fitting TRBD2. This CDR3 spans 15 amino acids. Germline V gene data show CDR1 as MNHEY and CDR2 as SMNVEV (reference sequence). V shed 3 bases, J shed 7 bases, and the junction held 8 bases outside the gene matches. The CDR3 bases are TGTGCCAGCAGTTTGGTGGCGGGAGGGATAAATACGCAGTATTTT. Translating gives CASSLVAGGINTQYF.

This clone was seen a single time. The chain recombines TRBV30 with TRBJ2-6; 8 bases are a match to TRBD1. The CDR3 runs to 17 residues. CDR1 is GTSNPN, CDR2 SVGIG, per germline (reference sequence). Unmatched junction bases numbered 6, after V lost 0 bases and J lost 2 bases. CDR3 coding DNA: TGTGCCTGGAGTGTCTGGCAGGGGGCTCCTGGGGCCAACGTCCTGACTTTC. It translates to CAWSVWQGAPGANVLTF.

This clone was counted between two and nine times. CDR3 loop: CASGLDRESNQPQHF. For the CDR3, the DNA is TGTGCTAGTGGTTTGGACAGGGAGAGCAATCAGCCCCAGCATTTT. The chain joins TRBV12-5 to TRBJ1-5; TRBD1 might be the D (6 bases). V lost 1 base, J lost 1 base, and 8 bases lay in between. The V gene's germline CDR1 is LGHNT and CDR2 FRNRAP. The CDR3 consists of 15 residues.

The chain combines TRBV5-1 with TRBJ1-1; no clear D. The CDR3 extends over 15 amino acids. V was shortened by 2 bases and J by 2 bases, with 13 bases between the two germline ends. Germline CDR1 is SGHRS and CDR2 is YFSETQ. This CDR3 is CASSLSAQTNTEAFF. In DNA form, the CDR3 reads TGCGCCAGCAGCTTAAGCGCACAGACCAACACTGAAGCTTTCTTT.